This record looks at one T cell receptor beta chain sequence and its context. The entry originates in a study of blood T cell repertoires in COVID-19. CDR3 length equals 12 residues. Germline CDR1 is GTSNPN and CDR2 is SVGIG (reference sequence). Deletions cut 0 bases from V and 4 bases from J, with 5 bases between. Researchers sorted participants into cohorts using their self-reported clinical history. Generated by immunoSEQ multiplex PCR, the TCRdb table keeps only in-frame clones and is missing some. The table lists roughly 220,000 clones, roughly 80% of them singletons, with 1.3% in the top ten. V gene TRBV30 combines with J gene TRBJ2-3; D not certain. The receptor was derived from a woman in her 40s with acute COVID-19. Source material: PBMCs or T cells enriched from blood (not recorded which). Written as DNA, the CDR3 is TGTGCCTGGAGTGTAGAGGCAGATACGCAGTATTTT. Translating it yields CAWSVEADTQYF.